This T cell receptor (beta chain) was captured by sequencing in a study of T cells in Graves' hyperthyroidism and ophthalmopathy. Study at large: At the time of initial diagnosis and before any treatment, peripheral blood was collected.

Points from the study as a whole: Blood held most thyroid clonotypes expanded above 0.001 frequency.

Graves' hyperthyroidism without ophthalmopathy progression within 18 months was termed stable. The authors obtained PBMCs from roughly 10 ml of fresh peripheral blood. As concerns this clonotype: Antigen specificity is unknown.

Researchers took RNA transcripts and amplified the TCR beta CDR3 regions from them. An initial round of RT-PCR targeting the TCR CDR3 relied on the HTBI primer set. MiXCR, run by TCRdb on the multiplex PCR reads, gives a single entry per CDR3 protein. Of hundreds of thousands of distinct CDR3 sequences listed, under 20% are singletons. Germline V gene data show CDR1 as MNHEY and CDR2 as SMNVEV (reference sequence). Trimming left V 2 bases short and J 4 bases short, with 11 bases between. The CDR3 has 14 residues. The chain recombines TRBV27 with TRBJ2-5; D is possibly TRBD1 (5 bases). The source of this sequence is a woman aged 25 to 45 with Graves' hyperthyroidism. Sequencing used blood. The CDR3 region has the DNA TGTGCCAGCAGTTTACTAGGGGTGGCAGAGACCCAGTACTTC. Amino acids: CASSLLGVAETQYF.